A selection of T cell receptor beta chains follows, all from one sample in a study of cytomegalovirus exposure and HLA in healthy donors. Using immunoSEQ multiplex PCR, the repertoire was profiled, and TCRdb retains in-frame clones only, with some absent. This table holds over 60,000 clones, approximately 80% found once. Specimen: PBMCs. These receptors all stem from a man between 18 and 35 years old in good health and CMV-seronegative. Both conserved end residues are part of each CDR3. D genes are given only for firm matches. The size of a clone is reported for some rows only, either as once, few or many, or as a class for expanded clones.

>-|TRBD2|TRBJ2-1|TRBV9
CASSVDTSGGVVNEQFF
>-|TRBD2|TRBJ2-1|TRBV9
CASSVDWGGDYNEQFF
>-|TRBD1|TRBJ2-1|TRBV19
CASSTKHGQGSWNEQFF
>-|TRBD1|TRBJ2-1|TRBV4-3
CASSPGGTGSEQFF
>few|TRBD1|TRBJ2-3|TRBV7-6
CASSPTSRDRVGSTDTQYF
>-|-|TRBJ1-3|TRBV28
CASSLFTGRGGNTIYF
>once|TRBD1|TRBJ1-5|TRBV6-6
CASRGTGQNQPQHF
>-|TRBD2|TRBJ2-3|TRBV5-1
CASSFSLSGGSTDTQYF
>few|TRBD1|TRBJ1-1|TRBV19
CASISGGSISVTEAFF
>-|TRBD1|TRBJ2-5|TRBV6-6
CASRSTGGAETQYF
>-|TRBD2|TRBJ2-1|TRBV6-1
CASSGEGLTYNEQFF
>once|TRBD1|TRBJ1-5|TRBV6-1
CASSEVQGSNQPQHF
>few|-|TRBJ1-2|TRBV18
CASSPQVVSGDGYTF
>-|TRBD1|TRBJ1-1|TRBV19
CASQTGAEAFF
>once|-|TRBJ1-2|TRBV9
CASSIRDGGVGYTF
>-|-|TRBJ1-5|TRBV9
CASSAGNHNQPQHF
>-|TRBD1|TRBJ1-2|TRBV28
CASSLVGTGNGYTF
>-|TRBD1|TRBJ1-2|TRBV5-1
CASSPGQGALYGYTF
>-|-|TRBJ2-7|TRBV4-1
CASMDFDGGQQYF
>-|TRBD1|TRBJ1-1|TRBV7-3
CASSPTGTGAAEAFF
>-|TRBD2|TRBJ2-5|TRBV2
CASSGIPRTSGGRFIETQYF
>-|-|TRBJ1-1|TRBV5-8
CASSLGQVGAEAFF
>-|TRBD1|TRBJ2-1|TRBV7-8
CASRLGTGDNNEQFF
>few|-|TRBJ1-1|TRBV6-1
CATRQVGGTEAFF
>once|-|TRBJ1-6|TRBV9
CASTQGTTPLHF
>-|-|TRBJ2-3|TRBV19
CASRTRSTDTQYF
>-|-|TRBJ1-1|TRBV5-4
CASSLAQGLNTEAFF
>-|-|TRBJ1-2|TRBV30
CAWSVDGDYGYTF
>-|TRBD2|TRBJ2-1|TRBV7-3
CASSLISGEHNEQFF
>-|-|TRBJ1-4|TRBV28
CASSEITTNEKLFF
>-|TRBD1|-|TRBV19
CASSILGTGGYEQYF
>-|-|TRBJ1-6|TRBV5-1
CASSPGDLSSSYNSPLHF
>once|-|TRBJ1-1|TRBV18
CASSRRTGDSEAFF
>-|-|TRBJ1-1|TRBV5-1
CASSETVGGGNTEAFF
>-|TRBD2|TRBJ2-2|TRBV30
CACLTSGGPNTGELFF
>-|TRBD1|-|TRBV5-4
CASSSGTVPYEQYF
>-|TRBD1|TRBJ2-2|TRBV5-1
CASTHQGVGDTGELFF
>-|-|TRBJ2-3|TRBV25-1
CASSELQGTDTQYF
>-|-|TRBJ1-6|TRBV13
CASSLGRQVINSPLHF
>-|-|TRBJ2-2|TRBV7-9
CASSASGSGELFF
>-|-|TRBJ2-5|TRBV29-1
CSAGGSGETQYF
>-|TRBD1|TRBJ1-1|TRBV13
CASTYPGQADTEAFF
>-|-|TRBJ1-6|TRBV9
CASSVAPDTNSPLHF
>-|TRBD1|TRBJ1-6|TRBV9
CASSVFDRASYNSPLHF
>-|TRBD2|TRBJ2-2|TRBV6-5
CASSYSSGGAGELFF
>few|-|TRBJ1-1|TRBV7-8
CASSLTSTEAFF
>-|-|TRBJ2-3|TRBV30
CAWSVRQGGDTQYF
>-|-|TRBJ2-1|TRBV4-3
CASSQGSGGAWGEQFF
>once|-|TRBJ1-1|TRBV30
CAWNRPNTEAFF
>once|TRBD2|TRBJ2-5|TRBV5-6
CASSFLAGGPQETQYF
>few|TRBD2|TRBJ2-5|TRBV7-2
CASSSGGGQETQYF
>-|TRBD2|TRBJ2-5|TRBV5-1
CASSPGTLREAQYF